A few counts support the clone carrying this T cell receptor beta chain. Its cognate antigen is unknown. The sample belongs to a study of identical twins. Overall study findings and caveats: Recombination models fit unrelated individuals' TCR alpha sharing but underestimated twins'. High-abundance cord blood beta clonotypes had fewer insertions; memory repertoires showed none. In beta out-of-frame sequences, the excess sharing between twins was weaker.

The authors used template switching to add a universal primer site and gave cDNA unique molecular identifiers. TCRdb reanalysed the 5' RACE reads using MiXCR and keeps one entry per CDR3 protein. The sample gives a few hundred thousand distinct CDR3 sequences, 9% of which show up once; 8% to 9.5% is in the top ten. J was trimmed by 6 bases and V by 3 bases; bases with no gene match: 8. This CDR3 contains 15 residues. V is TRBV12-3 or TRBV12-4 and J is TRBJ2-1; 7 bases align to TRBD2. The sequence was collected from a woman aged 45-60 years in good health. Source material: naive T cells sorted from blood. In DNA form, the CDR3 reads TGTGCCAGCAGTTTCGAAGCGGGACCATCCAATGAGCAGTTCTTC. Amino acids: CASSFEAGPSNEQFF.